This T cell receptor beta chain comes out of a study of control samples from healthy donors and cancer patients. The CDR3 contains 13 residues. Between the trimmed V and J ends, which lost 7 bases and 0 bases, there was a span of 7 bases. Libraries were prepared by immunoSEQ multiplex PCR; TCRdb keeps only in-frame clonotypes and omits some of them. The sample contains tens of thousands of clones, about 92% of which appear only once. The specimen sequenced was PBMCs. This sequence joins TRBV12-3 or TRBV12-4 and TRBJ1-5; no firm D call. The source of this sequence is a man aged 40-49 years with colorectal cancer. The CDR3 region is CASTRSSNQPQHF. The CDR3 DNA reads as TGTGCCAGCACCAGGAGTAGCAATCAGCCCCAGCATTTT.